The rows below give T cell receptor beta chains drawn from one sample of a study of glioma-infiltrating T cells after dendritic cell vaccination. Libraries were prepared by immunoSEQ multiplex PCR; TCRdb keeps only in-frame clonotypes and omits some of them. The sample comprises fewer than 85,000 clones, 81% of which are singletons, and roughly 7.7% rests with the top ten. The source was blood, collected before dendritic cell vaccination. These receptors all come from a human donor with glioblastoma. The CDR3 runs from the conserved cysteine through the conserved F or W. D genes are given only for firm matches. Only part of the rows carry a size: once, few, many, or a class if the clone is expanded.

D gene: -; J gene: TRBJ2-5; clone size: -; V gene: TRBV7-6; CDR3 protein: CASSPRSRVRETQYF; CDR3 DNA: TGTGCCAGCAGCCCCCGGAGTCGCGTGCGAGAGACCCAGTACTTC
D gene: -; J gene: TRBJ1-2; clone size: -; V gene: TRBV29-1; CDR3 protein: CSVAGSNYGYTF; CDR3 DNA: TGCAGCGTTGCAGGAAGTAACTATGGCTACACCTTC
D gene: TRBD2; J gene: TRBJ2-6; clone size: -; V gene: TRBV11-3; CDR3 protein: CASSQRGPGANVLTF; CDR3 DNA: TGTGCCAGCAGCCAGCGGGGGCCTGGGGCCAACGTCCTGACTTTC
D gene: TRBD2; J gene: TRBJ2-1; clone size: few; V gene: TRBV15; CDR3 protein: CATSSPRALAGAGEQFF; CDR3 DNA: TGTGCCACCAGCAGCCCCAGGGCACTAGCGGGGGCAGGGGAGCAGTTCTTC
D gene: TRBD2; J gene: TRBJ2-1; clone size: -; V gene: TRBV2; CDR3 protein: CASRTSGAYNEQFF; CDR3 DNA: TGTGCCAGCAGGACTAGCGGGGCCTACAATGAGCAGTTCTTC
D gene: -; J gene: TRBJ2-1; clone size: few; V gene: TRBV7-2; CDR3 protein: CASSAGVRGFF; CDR3 DNA: TGTGCCAGCAGCGCCGGAGTCCGTGGGTTCTTC
D gene: -; J gene: TRBJ1-2; clone size: -; V gene: TRBV19; CDR3 protein: CASSIVPGYYGYTF; CDR3 DNA: TGTGCCAGTAGTATAGTGCCAGGCTATTATGGCTACACCTTC
D gene: -; J gene: TRBJ1-5; clone size: -; V gene: TRBV7-9; CDR3 protein: CASSLGSFNQPQHF; CDR3 DNA: TGTGCCAGCAGCTTAGGCAGTTTCAATCAGCCCCAGCATTTT
D gene: -; J gene: TRBJ2-5; clone size: -; V gene: TRBV5-1; CDR3 protein: CASSWGRGAGETQYF; CDR3 DNA: TGCGCCAGCAGCTGGGGCAGGGGTGCTGGAGAGACCCAGTACTTC
D gene: TRBD1; J gene: TRBJ2-1; clone size: few; V gene: TRBV2; CDR3 protein: CASRQGLNNEQFF; CDR3 DNA: TGTGCCAGCAGACAGGGGCTTAACAATGAGCAGTTCTTC
D gene: TRBD1; J gene: TRBJ2-2; clone size: -; V gene: TRBV5-1; CDR3 protein: CATTPPCRPPGTENTGELFF; CDR3 DNA: TGCGCCACTACCCCCCCCTGTAGACCTCCAGGGACAGAAAACACCGGGGAGCTGTTTTTT
D gene: -; J gene: TRBJ1-6; clone size: -; V gene: TRBV7-9; CDR3 protein: CASSSPLPKGNSPLHF; CDR3 DNA: TGTGCCAGCAGCTCGCCACTCCCTAAGGGGAATTCACCCCTCCACTTT
D gene: TRBD1; J gene: TRBJ1-1; clone size: -; V gene: TRBV11-2; CDR3 protein: CASSTRQGLGTEAFF; CDR3 DNA: TGTGCCAGCAGCACTAGACAGGGGCTGGGTACTGAAGCTTTCTTT
D gene: TRBD1; J gene: TRBJ2-5; clone size: once; V gene: TRBV29-1; CDR3 protein: CSGGQGEETQYF; CDR3 DNA: TGCAGCGGAGGACAGGGGGAAGAGACCCAGTACTTC
D gene: TRBD1; J gene: TRBJ1-2; clone size: -; V gene: TRBV7-2; CDR3 protein: CASRTGQGSGYTF; CDR3 DNA: TGTGCCAGCAGGACAGGACAGGGCTCTGGCTACACCTTC
D gene: -; J gene: TRBJ1-1; clone size: -; V gene: TRBV18; CDR3 protein: CASSPSRGRGTEAFF; CDR3 DNA: TGTGCCAGCTCACCTTCGCGGGGACGGGGCACTGAAGCTTTCTTT
D gene: -; J gene: TRBJ2-6; clone size: -; V gene: TRBV5-4; CDR3 protein: CASSPRAGAGGANVLTF; CDR3 DNA: TGTGCCAGCAGTCCGAGGGCAGGGGCTGGTGGGGCCAACGTCCTGACTTTC
D gene: -; J gene: TRBJ1-6; clone size: -; V gene: TRBV27; CDR3 protein: CASKISRSGARDNSPLHF; CDR3 DNA: TGTGCCAGCAAGATATCCCGGTCTGGGGCCAGAGATAATTCACCCCTCCACTTT
D gene: TRBD1; J gene: TRBJ1-2; clone size: many; V gene: TRBV6-5; CDR3 protein: CASSYVRTGGNYGYTF; CDR3 DNA: TGTGCCAGCAGTTATGTTCGGACAGGGGGCAACTATGGCTACACCTTC
D gene: -; J gene: TRBJ1-1; clone size: -; V gene: TRBV7-3; CDR3 protein: CASSPAGGTEAFF; CDR3 DNA: TGTGCCAGCAGCCCCGCGGGAGGCACTGAAGCTTTCTTT
D gene: -; J gene: TRBJ1-1; clone size: few; V gene: TRBV6-5; CDR3 protein: CASSYSTGNTEAFF; CDR3 DNA: TGTGCCAGCAGTTACTCGACGGGGAACACTGAAGCTTTCTTT
D gene: -; J gene: TRBJ1-1; clone size: -; V gene: TRBV5-1; CDR3 protein: CASSLGGPNTEAFF; CDR3 DNA: TGCGCCAGCAGCTTAGGGGGTCCCAACACTGAAGCTTTCTTT
D gene: -; J gene: TRBJ1-1; clone size: -; V gene: TRBV5-1; CDR3 protein: CASSPTPGNTEAFF; CDR3 DNA: TGCGCCAGCAGCCCCACCCCCGGGAACACTGAAGCTTTCTTT
D gene: TRBD2; J gene: TRBJ2-3; clone size: -; V gene: TRBV2; CDR3 protein: CASSAGLAGPSTDTQYF; CDR3 DNA: TGTGCCAGCAGTGCGGGACTAGCGGGGCCGTCCACAGATACGCAGTATTTT
D gene: -; J gene: TRBJ1-1; clone size: few; V gene: TRBV6-1; CDR3 protein: CASSDPSTGTEAFF; CDR3 DNA: TGTGCCAGCAGTGATCCTTCCACGGGCACTGAAGCTTTCTTT
D gene: TRBD1; J gene: TRBJ2-7; clone size: -; V gene: TRBV6-5; CDR3 protein: CASSAPDRGLHEQYF; CDR3 DNA: TGTGCCAGCAGTGCCCCGGACAGGGGGCTCCACGAGCAGTACTTC
D gene: -; J gene: TRBJ1-6; clone size: few; V gene: TRBV7-9; CDR3 protein: CASSSGNSPLHF; CDR3 DNA: TGTGCCAGCAGCTCAGGGAATTCACCCCTCCACTTT
D gene: -; J gene: TRBJ1-3; clone size: -; V gene: TRBV7-2; CDR3 protein: CASSLALAGSSGNTIYF; CDR3 DNA: TGTGCCAGCAGCTTAGCCTTAGCGGGAAGCTCTGGAAACACCATATATTTT
D gene: -; J gene: TRBJ1-1; clone size: -; V gene: TRBV5-4; CDR3 protein: CASSPRGNTEAFF; CDR3 DNA: TGTGCCAGCAGCCCCCGAGGGAACACTGAAGCTTTCTTT
D gene: TRBD2; J gene: TRBJ2-7; clone size: -; V gene: TRBV28; CDR3 protein: CASRTGEGYEQYF; CDR3 DNA: TGTGCCAGCAGGACGGGGGAGGGCTACGAGCAGTACTTC
D gene: TRBD1; J gene: TRBJ2-7; clone size: -; V gene: TRBV5-4; CDR3 protein: CASSLWTGDYEQYF; CDR3 DNA: TGTGCCAGCAGCCTGTGGACAGGGGATTACGAGCAGTACTTC
D gene: -; J gene: TRBJ2-2; clone size: -; V gene: TRBV5-1; CDR3 protein: CASSLEQGGTGELFF; CDR3 DNA: TGCGCCAGCAGCTTGGAACAGGGTGGCACCGGGGAGCTGTTTTTT
D gene: -; J gene: TRBJ2-1; clone size: once; V gene: TRBV18; CDR3 protein: CASSPPEYNEQFF; CDR3 DNA: TGTGCCAGCTCACCACCCGAGTACAATGAGCAGTTCTTC
D gene: -; J gene: TRBJ2-3; clone size: -; V gene: TRBV19; CDR3 protein: CASSMLHRSFTDTQYF; CDR3 DNA: TGTGCCAGTAGTATGCTGCACAGATCCTTCACAGATACGCAGTATTTT
D gene: -; J gene: TRBJ2-7; clone size: -; V gene: TRBV7-2; CDR3 protein: CASSSQGLFRGSFSYEQYF; CDR3 DNA: TGTGCCAGCAGCTCTCAGGGCCTATTCAGGGGCTCCTTCTCCTACGAGCAGTACTTC
D gene: TRBD1; J gene: TRBJ1-4; clone size: -; V gene: TRBV29-1; CDR3 protein: CSVNQQGASEKLFF; CDR3 DNA: TGCAGCGTCAACCAACAGGGGGCCTCGGAAAAACTGTTTTTT
D gene: -; J gene: TRBJ1-5; clone size: -; V gene: TRBV5-6; CDR3 protein: CASSRAGFNQPQHF; CDR3 DNA: TGTGCCAGCAGCCGGGCGGGGTTCAATCAGCCCCAGCATTTT
D gene: -; J gene: TRBJ2-7; clone size: -; V gene: TRBV2; CDR3 protein: CASRVTGYEQYF; CDR3 DNA: TGTGCCAGCAGGGTCACAGGGTACGAGCAGTACTTC
D gene: -; J gene: TRBJ1-1; clone size: -; V gene: TRBV18; CDR3 protein: CASSFGDRRNTEAFF; CDR3 DNA: TGTGCCAGCTCATTCGGCGACAGGAGGAACACTGAAGCTTTCTTT
D gene: TRBD1; J gene: TRBJ2-3; clone size: -; V gene: TRBV5-1; CDR3 protein: CASSLNGQVTDTQYF; CDR3 DNA: TGCGCCAGCAGCTTGAACGGACAGGTCACAGATACGCAGTATTTT
D gene: -; J gene: TRBJ2-7; clone size: many; V gene: TRBV21-1; CDR3 protein: CASSKGGVAGLSYEQYF; CDR3 DNA: TGTGCCAGCAGCAAAGGAGGGGTAGCGGGTCTCTCCTACGAGCAGTACTTC
D gene: TRBD1; J gene: TRBJ1-1; clone size: -; V gene: TRBV7-8; CDR3 protein: CASSSGQRNTEAFF; CDR3 DNA: TGTGCCAGCAGCTCGGGACAGAGGAACACTGAAGCTTTCTTT